This TCR beta chain was captured in a study of cytomegalovirus exposure and HLA in healthy donors. Study-level results: Indistinguishability led to the exclusion of some V segments, TRBV6-2 and TRBV6-3 included. Presence/absence analyses supposed approximately even sequencing depth among donors. In a later analysis, most CMV-associated TCR beta chains appeared HLA-restricted.

Researchers ran the PCR with 60 Vbeta and 13 Jbeta primers. Clones were read by immunoSEQ multiplex PCR, and TCRdb kept only the in-frame ones, dropping some. This table holds over 85,000 clones, around 78% found once. The CDR3 has 15 residues. V was trimmed by 7 bases and J by 6 bases, leaving 21 bases between them. CDR1 and CDR2 from the germline V gene are SNHLY and FYNNEI. There are a few counts of this clone. The antigen is unknown. The origin of this receptor is a young man in good health and CMV-seronegative. What was sequenced was PBMCs. The chain recombines TRBV2 with TRBJ1-1; tentatively, D is TRBD1 (5 bases). CDR3 DNA: TGTGCCAGCAAAGGGTTCGACAGCTCGAGCCCTGAAGCTTTCTTT. Its protein is CASKGFDSSSPEAFF.